A single sample is the source of the 7 T cell receptor beta chains below, sequenced in a study of human T cells and chemical hapten exposure. Time point reported: healthy volunteer bleed at 6 weeks. Total RNA was isolated from unfractionated whole blood. One entry per CDR3 protein results from TCRdb running MiXCR on the RACE reads. This sample yields under 45,000 distinct CDR3 sequences, of which around 5% are seen a single time; 9.5% to 15% belongs to the top ten. Sequenced: whole blood. The receptors were gathered from a human donor in good health. Some clones in this sample may be carry-over from other donors' samples.

This clonotype was observed many times. The rearrangement joins TRBV28 to TRBJ2-7; possible D gene TRBD2, 5 bases. The CDR3 consists of 12 residues. Germline values: CDR1 MDHEN, CDR2 SYDVKM. Trimming shortened V by 6 bases and J by 3 bases, and 9 bases separated the two germline ends. CDR3 amino acids: CASSRRGYEQYF. In DNA, the CDR3 is TGTGCCAGCAGCCGACGGGGCTACGAGCAGTACTTC.

This clonotype was detected only a few times. The chain uses TRBV30 and TRBJ2-5, with 10 bases fitting TRBD1. After removal of 3 bases from V and 2 bases from J, the junction contained 6 bases not matched to a gene. Germline values: CDR1 GTSNPN, CDR2 SVGIG (reference sequence). This CDR3 has 15 amino acids. This chain's CDR3 is CAWSHGTGDQETQYF. As DNA, the CDR3 is TGTGCCTGGAGCCACGGGACAGGGGATCAAGAGACCCAGTACTTC.

At least ten counts were recorded for this clonotype. The chain carries TRBV27 and TRBJ1-2, with 7 nucleotides matching TRBD1. Germline CDR1 and CDR2: MNHEY and SMNVEV (reference sequence). This CDR3 has 14 amino acids. Trimming took 6 bases from V and 4 from J; bases not matched to a gene: 8. In DNA form, the CDR3 reads TGTGCCAGCAGACGCGGACAGGCCATCTATGGCTACACCTTC. It encodes CASRRGQAIYGYTF.

The chain employs TRBV20-1 and TRBJ1-1, with 7 positions matching TRBD1. Germline-derived CDR1 and CDR2 are DFQATT and SNEGSKA (reference sequence). With 2 bases clipped from V and 1 base from J, the junction kept 4 bases outside the gene matches. CDR3 size: 14 residues. Here the CDR3 DNA reads TGCAGTGCTAGAACAGGGGCTACGAACACTGAAGCTTTCTTT. Protein sequence: CSARTGATNTEAFF.

This clonotype was seen repeatedly, ten times or more. The genes are TRBV7-2 and TRBJ2-3; TRBD2 matches 14 bases. J lost 11 bases, V lost 7 bases, and 17 bases had no gene match. The CDR3 runs to 17 residues. Looked up from germline, CDR1 is SGHTA and CDR2 is FQGNSA. CDR3 region: CASTTLLAGLAGDQQYF. CDR3 in DNA: TGTGCCAGCACCACGCTTTTAGCGGGACTAGCGGGGGACCAGCAGTATTTT.

This clonotype was seen many times. The chain has TRBV6-5 and TRBJ1-6, with 10 bases fitting TRBD1. The germline gives CDR1 MNHEY, CDR2 SVGAGI. The ends lost 4 bases at V and 9 bases at J; junction bases unmatched: 6. The CDR3 is made up of 15 amino acids. The CDR3 here is CASSFSTGGRSPLHF. The CDR3 DNA reads as TGTGCCAGCAGTTTTTCGACAGGGGGCCGTTCACCCCTCCACTTT.

The chain recombines TRBV29-1 with TRBJ1-4; no reliable D call. The V gene lost 1 base and the J gene lost 7 bases, with 7 bases spanning the gap. The CDR3 runs 12 residues. Per the germline V gene, CDR1 is SQVTM and CDR2 is ANQGSEA. CDR3 nucleotides: TGCAGCGTTGAAGGAGCACCTGAAAAACTGTTTTTT. The encoded protein is CSVEGAPEKLFF.